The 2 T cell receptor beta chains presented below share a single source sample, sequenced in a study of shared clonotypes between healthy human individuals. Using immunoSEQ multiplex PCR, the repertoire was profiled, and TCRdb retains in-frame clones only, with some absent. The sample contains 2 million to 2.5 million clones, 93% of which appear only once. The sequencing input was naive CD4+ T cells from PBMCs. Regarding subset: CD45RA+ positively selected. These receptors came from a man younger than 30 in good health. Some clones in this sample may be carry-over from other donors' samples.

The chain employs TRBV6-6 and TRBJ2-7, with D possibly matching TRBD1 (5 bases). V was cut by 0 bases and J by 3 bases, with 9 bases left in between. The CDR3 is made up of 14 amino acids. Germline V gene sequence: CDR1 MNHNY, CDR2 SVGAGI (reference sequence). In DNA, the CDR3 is TGTGCCAGCAGTTACTCGGGGCCCGGCTACGAGCAGTACTTC. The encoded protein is CASSYSGPGYEQYF.

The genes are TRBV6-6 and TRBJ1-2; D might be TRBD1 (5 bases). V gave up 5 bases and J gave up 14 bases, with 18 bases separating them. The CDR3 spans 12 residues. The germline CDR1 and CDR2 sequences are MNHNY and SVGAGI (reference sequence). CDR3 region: CASSRIDRALTF. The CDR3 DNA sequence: TGTGCCAGCAGTAGAATAGACAGAGCCTTAACCTTC.